Presented here are 30 T cell receptor beta chains from one specimen sequenced in a study of T cell repertoires and Cas9 in healthy adults. Profiled with immunoSEQ multiplex PCR; TCRdb holds only in-frame clones, not every one. The data show fewer than 25,000 clones, 91% seen once. Material for sequencing was CD4+ effector T cells (CD127+, CD25-, CD137-, CD154-) from PBMCs; culture status not recorded. The receptor set was obtained from a human donor in good health.

This clone was seen only once. The rearrangement joins TRBV18 to TRBJ1-3; D not resolved. The CDR3 has 16 residues. Trimming cost V 0 bases and J 0 bases, with 9 bases left between them. Germline lookup yields CDR1 KGHSH and CDR2 LQKENI. CDR3 nucleotide sequence: TGTGCCAGCTCACCACCCTCGGTCCGCTCTGGAAACACCATATATTTT. Protein: CASSPPSVRSGNTIYF.

The genes are TRBV7-2 and TRBJ2-4, with D unresolved. Germline assignment: CDR1 SGHTA and CDR2 FQGNSA. V was shortened by 1 base and J by 0 bases, with 10 bases between the two germline ends. The CDR3 spans 16 residues. The CDR3 bases are TGTGCCAGCAGCTTAGTCACTTCACTAGCCAAAAACATTCAGTACTTC. Translated: CASSLVTSLAKNIQYF.

V usage is TRBV19 and J usage is TRBJ1-5; no clear D. With 9 bases removed from V and 5 bases from J, the gap between germline ends came to 11 bases. The CDR3 consists of 12 residues. Germline lookup yields CDR1 LNHDA and CDR2 SQIVND (reference sequence). CDR3 loop: CASAGVDQPQHF. The CDR3 nucleotides read TGTGCCAGCGCCGGGGTTGATCAGCCCCAGCATTTT. The whole variable domain, filled in from reference TRBV19 and TRBJ1-5, reads DGGITQSPKYLFRKEGQNVTLSCEQNLNHDAMYWYRQDPGQGLRLIYYSQIVNDFQKGDIAEGYSVSREKKESFPLTVTSAQKNPTAFYLCASAGVDQPQHFGDGTRLSIL.

The rearrangement links TRBV29-1 to TRBJ1-1; D is undetermined. V lost 6 bases and J 2 bases, leaving 10 bases between the germline ends. This CDR3 is built from 12 residues. Germline V CDR1 and CDR2: SQVTM, ANQGSEA. The CDR3 DNA is TGCAGCGTGGTGAGGGCTAACACTGAAGCTTTCTTT. Protein product: CSVVRANTEAFF.

The gene calls are TRBV6-1 and TRBJ1-3; 8 positions match TRBD1. Trimming took 6 bases from V and 3 from J; bases not matched to a gene: 4. The CDR3 has 14 amino acids. CDR1 is MNHNS, CDR2 SASEGT, per germline. CDR3 sequence (DNA): TGTGCCAGCAGCGACGACAGGGGTGGAAACACCATATATTTT. Amino acids: CASSDDRGGNTIYF.

The V gene is TRBV11-3, the J gene TRBJ2-3; 7 nucleotides line up with TRBD1. The ends lost 5 bases at V and 6 bases at J; junction bases unmatched: 8. The germline CDR1 and CDR2 sequences are SGHNT and YENEEA. The CDR3 sequence is 14 residues long. The CDR3 DNA is TGTGCCAGCAGCCTAGGGACAGCCCTTGATACGCAGTATTTT. Protein sequence: CASSLGTALDTQYF.

J is TRBJ2-7 and V is TRBV5-1, with D possibly TRBD1 on 5 matching bases. CDR1 is SGHRS and CDR2 is YFSETQ in the germline V gene. V lost 1 base to trimming and J lost 2 bases, with 7 bases between them. The CDR3 totals 13 residues. CDR3 region: CASSLRRAYEQYF. The CDR3 DNA reads TGCGCCAGCAGCTTGCGCAGGGCCTACGAGCAGTACTTC.

This clone was seen just once. The V gene is TRBV4-1, the J gene TRBJ2-5; D is unresolved. The CDR3 runs to 13 residues. Germline CDR1 MGHRA, CDR2 YSYEKL. The V end lost 1 base, the J end lost 4 bases, and 7 bases lay between the germline ends. The CDR3: CASSQVHLETQYF. CDR3 bases: TGCGCCAGCAGCCAAGTGCACCTAGAGACCCAGTACTTC.

To note about this clone: Other DNA sequences from this sample encode an identical CDR3 as well. The genes are TRBV19 and TRBJ2-2; 8 bases align to TRBD2. Trimming at V came to 11 bases and at J to 5 bases, leaving 13 bases not matched to a gene. This CDR3 comprises 15 residues. Germline V gene sequence: CDR1 LNHDA, CDR2 SQIVND (reference sequence). The CDR3 sequence is CARRGGTGGTGELFF. For the CDR3, the DNA is TGTGCCCGTCGGGGGGGAACCGGGGGAACCGGGGAGCTGTTTTTT.

This clone came up once. The V and J genes are TRBV7-9 and TRBJ1-1, with 7 bases that match TRBD1. The V segment lost 5 bases and the J segment 5 bases; nucleotides outside the gene matches: 14. The CDR3 is made up of 16 amino acids. Germline CDR1 reads SEHNR; CDR2 reads FQNEAQ (reference sequence). Written as DNA, the CDR3 is TGTGCCAGCAGCATCACAGGGGAATTGGGAAGGACTGAAGCTTTCTTT. Encoded protein: CASSITGELGRTEAFF.

The V gene is TRBV6-5, the J gene TRBJ1-5; 11 bases map to TRBD1. The CDR3 consists of 15 residues. Germline lookup yields CDR1 MNHEY and CDR2 SVGAGI. V lost 0 bases, J lost 5 bases, and 0 bases stayed unmatched. The CDR3 DNA follows: TGTGCCAGCAGTTACTCGGGACAGGGGGATCAGCCCCAGCATTTT. Protein sequence: CASSYSGQGDQPQHF.

This rearrangement joins TRBV11-2 to TRBJ2-7; the match to TRBD2 covers 10 bases. Per germline, CDR1 SGHAT and CDR2 FQNNGV. Germline trimming cut 5 bases from V and 0 bases from J; bases unmatched to any gene: 7. The CDR3 contains 16 residues. As DNA, the CDR3 is TGTGCCAGCAGCGCTCAACTAGCGGGGAACTCCTACGAGCAGTACTTC. Its protein product is CASSAQLAGNSYEQYF. Variable domain in full (rest from reference TRBV11-2 and TRBJ2-7): EAGVAQSPRYKIIEKRQSVAFWCNPISGHATLYWYQQILGQGPKLLIQFQNNGVVDDSQLPKDRFSAERLKGVDSTLKIQPAKLEDSAVYLCASSAQLAGNSYEQYFGPGTRLTVT.

V and J are TRBV28 and TRBJ2-1; the D is unclear. V was trimmed by 5 bases and J by 0 bases, leaving 14 bases between them. Germline CDR1 MDHEN, CDR2 SYDVKM. The CDR3 is made up of 16 amino acids. The CDR3 bases are TGTGCCAGCAGTACCCCGGGCTCTAGCTCCTACAATGAGCAGTTCTTC. Its translation: CASSTPGSSSYNEQFF.

This clone was picked up one time. CDR3 DNA: TGTGCCAGCAGCTTAGCCCCGGGGGCGGATGGCGAGCAGTACTTC. Encoded protein: CASSLAPGADGEQYF. The chain couples TRBV7-2 to TRBJ2-7, with D tentatively TRBD1 or TRBD2 (6 bases each). V lost 0 bases and J 6 bases, leaving 15 bases between the germline ends. Germline CDR1 is SGHTA and CDR2 is FQGNSA. The CDR3 has 15 residues.

V usage is TRBV6-5 and J usage is TRBJ1-4, with D perhaps matching TRBD1 (5 bases). The V gene lost 6 bases and the J gene lost 3 bases, with 14 bases spanning the gap. Germline CDR1 is MNHEY and CDR2 is SVGAGI. The CDR3 length is 15 residues. The CDR3 DNA reads as TGTGCCAGCAGCTTTTCGACAGCCCCTAATGAAAAACTGTTTTTT. It codes for CASSFSTAPNEKLFF.

This chain uses TRBV9 with TRBJ1-1; 7 nucleotides agree with TRBD1. V was clipped by 0 bases and J by 4 bases; unmatched bases: 6. In germline, CDR1 is SGDLS, CDR2 YYNGEE. This CDR3 is built from 15 residues. The CDR3 spells CASSVGGTVFTEAFF. The CDR3 coding sequence is TGTGCCAGCAGCGTAGGAGGGACAGTCTTCACTGAAGCTTTCTTT.

This clone was seen only once. The chain uses TRBV7-6 and TRBJ2-7; unclear D gene. CDR3 length equals 15 residues. The V end lost 1 base, the J end lost 1 base, and 11 bases lay between the germline ends. Germline CDR1 is SGHVS and CDR2 is FNYEAQ. CDR3 protein: CASSLGLGQSYEQYF. Here the CDR3 DNA reads TGTGCCAGCAGCTTAGGTTTAGGGCAGTCCTACGAGCAGTACTTC.

This clone was seen just once. The chain joins TRBV4-1 to TRBJ2-7; no clear D. The CDR3 has 17 amino acids. Germline V gene lookup returns CDR1 MGHRA and CDR2 YSYEKL. Between the trimmed V and J ends, which lost 4 bases and 6 bases, there was a span of 25 bases. The CDR3 nucleotides are TGCGCCAGCAGCCCTCAGAGCCTCCAGCAGGTCTTTCCCGAGCAGTACTTC. Translating gives CASSPQSLQQVFPEQYF.

This clone was seen more than once but under ten times. J is TRBJ1-3 and V is TRBV19; 8 bases match TRBD1. Germline V CDR1 and CDR2: LNHDA, SQIVND (reference sequence). CDR3 length equals 16 residues. The junction had 6 bases not matched to a gene; V was cut back by 5 bases and J by 0 bases. The CDR3, as DNA: TGTGCCAGTAGTTTCCTGGACAGGGACTCTGGAAACACCATATATTTT. It encodes CASSFLDRDSGNTIYF. The entire variable domain, with the rest obtained from reference TRBV19 and TRBJ1-3, is as follows: DGGITQSPKYLFRKEGQNVTLSCEQNLNHDAMYWYRQDPGQGLRLIYYSQIVNDFQKGDIAEGYSVSREKKESFPLTVTSAQKNPTAFYLCASSFLDRDSGNTIYFGEGSWLTVV.

The chain recombines TRBV9 with TRBJ2-7; 7 positions agree with TRBD1. The length of the CDR3 is 15 residues. The trim removed 6 bases at V and 7 bases at J, leaving 16 bases unmatched. The germline gives CDR1 SGDLS, CDR2 YYNGEE. The CDR3 nucleotides read TGTGCCAGCACCAAGGGGGCTGAGGCTATGAGGGAGCAGTACTTC. Its translation is CASTKGAEAMREQYF.

The chain uses TRBV27 and TRBJ1-1; a weak D match, TRBD1 (6 bases). V was pared by 3 bases and J by 4 bases, with 6 bases between. The CDR3 extends over 12 amino acids. Looked up from germline, CDR1 is MNHEY and CDR2 is SMNVEV (reference sequence). The CDR3 DNA reads TGTGCCAGCAGTTTCAGGGGCACTGAAGCTTTCTTT. Its protein is CASSFRGTEAFF.

V gene TRBV5-1 combines with J gene TRBJ2-7, with 9 nucleotides matching TRBD1. This CDR3 is 14 amino acids long. Germline V gene lookup returns CDR1 SGHRS and CDR2 YFSETQ. V shed 7 bases and J 4 bases; nucleotides not matched to a gene: 9. The CDR3 loop is CASSGQGLRYEQYF. For the CDR3, the DNA is TGCGCCAGCTCTGGACAGGGGCTTCGTTACGAGCAGTACTTC.

The V gene is TRBV11-3, the J gene TRBJ2-2; weak D call: TRBD1 (5 bases). Per the germline V gene, CDR1 is SGHNT and CDR2 is YENEEA. V was shortened by 3 bases and J by 1 base, with 9 bases between the two germline ends. The CDR3 loop spans 15 amino acids. DNA for the CDR3: TGTGCCAGCAGCTTGGACACATTGAACACCGGGGAGCTGTTTTTT. Translation gives CASSLDTLNTGELFF.

This chain uses TRBV6-6 with TRBJ2-4; TRBD1 matches at 10 bases. Germline assignment: CDR1 MNHNY and CDR2 SVGAGI (reference sequence). The V and J ends lost 6 bases and 8 bases, in that order; junction bases with no gene match: 13. CDR3 length equals 16 residues. The CDR3 sequence: CASRPHWGTGDHIQYF. CDR3 DNA sequence: TGTGCCAGCAGACCCCACTGGGGGACAGGGGACCACATTCAGTACTTC.

This chain uses TRBV6-1 with TRBJ2-7; maybe TRBD1 (6 bases). This CDR3 region has 15 residues. Trimming shortened V by 7 bases and J by 1 base, and 17 bases separated the two germline ends. Germline V lookup: CDR1 MNHNS, CDR2 SASEGT. CDR3 sequence reads: CASTRQAQLSYEQYF. The CDR3 DNA follows: TGTGCCAGCACCCGACAGGCCCAGCTATCCTACGAGCAGTACTTC.

The chain is built from TRBV7-2 and TRBJ1-5; 9 nucleotides align to TRBD1. V shed 5 bases, J shed 4 bases, and the junction held 6 bases outside the gene matches. The CDR3 has 15 residues. CDR1 and CDR2 (germline): SGHTA, FQGNSA. The CDR3 sequence: CASSPRTGVNQPQHF. DNA of the CDR3: TGTGCCAGCAGCCCTAGGACAGGGGTGAATCAGCCCCAGCATTTT.

The chain joins TRBV2 to TRBJ1-2; the match to TRBD1 covers 8 bases. This CDR3 is built from 13 residues. Trimming removed 6 bases from V and 2 bases from J; junction bases left unmatched: 2. Germline CDR1 and CDR2: SNHLY and FYNNEI. This CDR3 reads CASRRTGNYGYTF. Here the CDR3 DNA reads TGTGCCAGCAGACGGACAGGGAACTATGGCTACACCTTC. The variable domain in full, completed from reference TRBV2 and TRBJ1-2, reads EPEVTQTPSHQVTQMGQEVILRCVPISNHLYFYWYRQILGQKVEFLVSFYNNEISEKSEIFDDQFSVERPDGSNFTLKIRSTKLEDSAMYFCASRRTGNYGYTFGSGTRLTVV.

This chain links TRBV28 with TRBJ2-7, with 8 bases lining up with TRBD1. J gave up 4 bases and V 7 bases, and 6 bases lay outside the gene matches. The CDR3 is 13 residues long. Germline CDR1 and CDR2: MDHEN and SYDVKM. The DNA for the CDR3 is TGTGCCAGCATGGAGGGACAGGAATACGAGCAGTACTTC. Protein product: CASMEGQEYEQYF.

V gene TRBV4-2 combines with J gene TRBJ1-1; no firm D call. The CDR3 is 13 residues long. The germline CDR1 and CDR2 sequences are LGHNA and YNFKEQ. Trimming took 3 bases from V and 5 from J, leaving 10 bases between them. The CDR3 reads CASSQQPKTEAFF. DNA for the CDR3: TGTGCCAGCAGCCAGCAACCGAAGACTGAAGCTTTCTTT.

V and J are TRBV19 and TRBJ2-7; 9 positions match TRBD1. The CDR3 consists of 16 residues. Germline V gives CDR1 LNHDA, CDR2 SQIVND (reference sequence). The J segment lost 2 bases and the V segment lost 3 bases, leaving 8 bases of the junction unmatched. In DNA, the CDR3 is TGTGCCAGTAGTATTGGAACGGGACAGGGAACCTACGAGCAGTACTTC. Translating gives CASSIGTGQGTYEQYF. The full variable domain, its missing parts supplied by reference TRBV19 and TRBJ2-7, is DGGITQSPKYLFRKEGQNVTLSCEQNLNHDAMYWYRQDPGQGLRLIYYSQIVNDFQKGDIAEGYSVSREKKESFPLTVTSAQKNPTAFYLCASSIGTGQGTYEQYFGPGTRLTVT.